Here is one T cell receptor beta chain with its context. Its antigen target is currently unknown. Within one base of it there is no much larger clone, and no base qualities were kept. Based on the germline V gene, the CDR1 and CDR2 sequences are KGHSH and LQKENI. The CDR3 runs 14 amino acids, cysteine and phenylalanine included. The entry retains the CDR3 DNA only, 42 bases that are in frame from base 1. Between the V and J ends, shortened by 5 bases and 2 bases respectively, the junction contains 10 bases. These data originate in a study of T cell clones after liver transplantation (dated by TCRdb to about 2019). Some background on the complete study: The samples were obtained from ITN030ST, a randomized trial that attempted immunosuppression withdrawal within 2 years after liver transplantation. Donor-reactive T cell clones were identified using TCRbeta sequencing after a pre-transplant mixed lymphocyte reaction and were then followed in post-transplant blood. Third party-reactive TCRbeta sequences were also identified from pre-transplant MLRs to serve as an antigen-independent comparator for donor-reactive sequences. Three of the eight recipients were HCV-positive; the others were transplanted for non-autoimmune, non-viral indications. Until randomization at 12-24 months post-transplant, subjects were given standard immunosuppression, with no induction therapy. Tolerance was defined as complete withdrawal of immunosuppression for at least one year without a rise in liver enzymes beyond twice the upper limit of normal. Blood samples were collected pre-transplant, pre-randomization before withdrawal, and post-randomization after either complete withdrawal or failed withdrawal. Of the 8 liver transplant recipients making up the studied cohort, 3 were classified as tolerant and 5 as non-tolerant.

Beyond this particular receptor, the publication reports: Because allograft tissue specimens were not available, migration of donor-reactive T cells into the graft, rather than deletion, may have occurred. Once repertoire turnover was taken into account, donor-reactive detection showed a significant reduction for CD4 in 7 of 8 subjects and for CD8 in 8 of 8. A significant post-transplant decrease in circulating donor-reactive CD4 TCRbeta sequences was observed in 5 of 8 subjects, irrespective of tolerance or HCV status. Donor-reactive sequences declined more than third party-reactive ones, suggesting partial antigen-specific deletion unrelated to withdrawal success. Low numbers of available donor cells limited the measurable donor-reactive repertoire in two subjects. The conclusions were considered preliminary, being limited by small, heterogeneous patient numbers and non-standardized post-transplant time points.

High-throughput TCRbeta CDR3 sequencing of frozen genomic DNA was performed by immunoSEQ, including PCR amplification, mapping, bias correction and internal controls. As for how the authors treated the data: Only productive rearrangements were retained, and each unique TCRbeta sequence was defined by its CDR3 nucleotide sequence together with its V and J gene. For classification of a sequence as donor-reactive, at least 5-fold expansion in CFSE-low cells relative to unstimulated pre-transplant cells and a frequency of at least 0.01% were required. Minimum frequency thresholds were set for each subject based on the unstimulated sample with the lowest template count, ensuring at least 90% detection power. Jensen-Shannon divergence between the top 1000 TCRbeta sequences post-transplant and pre-transplant was used to measure repertoire turnover. Changes in detection of donor-reactive sequences were assessed with two-sided Fisher's exact tests. TCRdb stores this immuneACCESS table with in-frame sequences only. Part of the clones is absent; in the studies checked, under half of the shortfall reflects unresolved V genes, and no reason is known for the rest. V, J and clone size are those of that table, while D and trimming were read from the DNA. The sample contains some 120,000 clones, 90% of them found a single time. The ten largest account for roughly 0.83% of the sample.

Unstimulated PBMCs, after thawing, were stained for CD3, CD4 and CD8 and then FACS-sorted into CD3+CD4+ and CD3+CD8+ populations. Randomization to immunosuppression withdrawal applied to every one of the 8 studied subjects. The Qiagen DNeasy Blood and Tissue Kit was used for isolation of genomic DNA. This receptor chain uses TRBV18 and TRBJ1-5; the best D guess is TRBD1, with 5 bases matching. This specimen was CD4+ T cells from blood, taken 12 months after liver transplant. The receptor's source is a human patient who received a liver transplant. Where a transplant has occurred, the graft donor may have supplied some of the T cells. The DNA sequence reads TGTGCCAGCTCATCCCTGGGGGGCAATCAGCCCCAGCATTTT. Translated, this gives CASSSLGGNQPQHF.